Listed here is a single T cell receptor (beta chain). The antigen remains unidentified. From germline, CDR1 is MNHEY and CDR2 SMNVEV (reference sequence). This CDR3 has 12 residues. Trimming pared 5 bases from V and 4 bases from J, leaving 8 bases between. This entry belongs to a study of cytotoxic CD8 clonotypes in ibrutinib-treated CLL. TCRdb's table, derived via immunoSEQ multiplex PCR, lists solely in-frame clones and lacks some. This table has roughly 70,000 clones, around 84% appearing once. The study's findings and limits: Exceeding age-matched healthy donors, baseline clonality also tracked the counts of circulating CD8+ T cells.

The V gene is TRBV27, the J gene TRBJ1-2; D unresolved. This sequence was found in a human donor with chronic lymphocytic leukemia. The sequencing used PBMCs, collected at disease progression, from a patient treated with ibrutinib. As DNA, the CDR3 is TGTGCCAGCAGTCCCAAGGGCTATGGCTACACCTTC. It yields the protein CASSPKGYGYTF.